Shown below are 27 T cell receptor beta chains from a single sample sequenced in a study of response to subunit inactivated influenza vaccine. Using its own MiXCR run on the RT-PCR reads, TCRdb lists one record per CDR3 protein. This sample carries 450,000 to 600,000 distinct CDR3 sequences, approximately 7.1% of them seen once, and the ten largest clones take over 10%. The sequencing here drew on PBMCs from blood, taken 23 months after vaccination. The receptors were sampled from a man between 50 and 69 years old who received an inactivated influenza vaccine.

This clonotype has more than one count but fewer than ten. The CDR3 reads CSARDWRLAGVRETQYF. The CDR3 nucleotides are TGCAGTGCTAGAGATTGGCGACTAGCGGGAGTTCGAGAGACCCAGTACTTC. The V gene is TRBV20-1, the J gene TRBJ2-5; 12 bases match TRBD2. The CDR3 sequence is 17 residues long. CDR1 DFQATT and CDR2 SNEGSKA come from the germline V gene (reference sequence). J gave up 4 bases and V 0 bases, and 9 bases lay outside the gene matches.

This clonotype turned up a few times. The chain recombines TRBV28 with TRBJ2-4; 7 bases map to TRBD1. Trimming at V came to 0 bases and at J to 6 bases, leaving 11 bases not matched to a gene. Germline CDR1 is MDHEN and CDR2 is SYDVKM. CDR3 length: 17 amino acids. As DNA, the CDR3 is TGTGCCAGCAGTTTATGGATTGTGGGGACAGAGGGAAACATTCAGTACTTC. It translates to CASSLWIVGTEGNIQYF.

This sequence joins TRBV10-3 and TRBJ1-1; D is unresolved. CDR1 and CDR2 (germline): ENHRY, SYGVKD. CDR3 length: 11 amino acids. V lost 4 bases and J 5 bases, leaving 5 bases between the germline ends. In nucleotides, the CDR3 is TGTGCCATCAGTGGTCTGACTGAAGCTTTCTTT. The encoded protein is CAISGLTEAFF.

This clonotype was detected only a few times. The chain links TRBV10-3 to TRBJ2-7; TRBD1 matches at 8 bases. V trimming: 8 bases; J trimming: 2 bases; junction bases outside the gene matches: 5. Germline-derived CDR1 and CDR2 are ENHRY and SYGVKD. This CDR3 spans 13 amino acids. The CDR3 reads CAIRTGQAYEQYF. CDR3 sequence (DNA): TGTGCCATCCGGACAGGGCAGGCCTACGAGCAGTACTTC.

The CDR3 region is CASSEQGTNTGELFF. The CDR3 region has the DNA TGTGCCAGCAGTGAGCAGGGGACGAACACCGGGGAGCTGTTTTTT. The chain combines TRBV2 with TRBJ2-2; maybe TRBD1 (6 bases). Per the germline V gene, CDR1 is SNHLY and CDR2 is FYNNEI. The CDR3 contains 15 residues. V was shortened by 3 bases and J by 0 bases, with 8 bases between the two germline ends.

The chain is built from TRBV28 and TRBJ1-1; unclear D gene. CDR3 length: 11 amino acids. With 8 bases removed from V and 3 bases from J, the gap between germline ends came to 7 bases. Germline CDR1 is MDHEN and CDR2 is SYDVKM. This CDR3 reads CASGRYTEAFF. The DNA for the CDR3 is TGTGCCAGCGGTCGGTACACTGAAGCTTTCTTT.

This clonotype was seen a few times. Here the CDR3 DNA reads TGCAGTGCTAGAGATTTCCGGGGCGGAGGCACCGGGGAGCTGTTTTTT. Protein product: CSARDFRGGGTGELFF. The chain employs TRBV20-1 and TRBJ2-2, with D perhaps given as TRBD1 or TRBD2 (5 bases each). Deletions cut 0 bases from V and 4 bases from J, with 15 bases between. The CDR3 totals 16 residues. Per germline, CDR1 DFQATT and CDR2 SNEGSKA (reference sequence).

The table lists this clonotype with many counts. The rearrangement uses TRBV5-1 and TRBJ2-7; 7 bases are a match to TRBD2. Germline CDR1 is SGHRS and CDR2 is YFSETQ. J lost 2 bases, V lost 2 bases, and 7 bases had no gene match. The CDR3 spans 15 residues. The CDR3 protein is CASSLAGKPTYEQYF. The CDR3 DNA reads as TGCGCCAGCAGCTTAGCGGGGAAGCCGACCTACGAGCAGTACTTC.

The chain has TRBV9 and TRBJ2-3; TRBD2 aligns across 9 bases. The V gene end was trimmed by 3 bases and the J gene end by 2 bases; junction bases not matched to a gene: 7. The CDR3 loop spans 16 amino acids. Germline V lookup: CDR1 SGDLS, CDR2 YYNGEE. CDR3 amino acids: CASSAASGTTTDTQYF. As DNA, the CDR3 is TGTGCCAGCAGCGCCGCTAGCGGGACCACCACAGATACGCAGTATTTT.

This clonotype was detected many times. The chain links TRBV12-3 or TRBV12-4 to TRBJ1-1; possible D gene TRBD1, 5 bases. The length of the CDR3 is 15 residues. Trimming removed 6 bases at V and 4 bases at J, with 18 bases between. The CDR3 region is CASSPGTLGSTEAFF. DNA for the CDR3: TGTGCCAGCAGCCCTGGGACCCTGGGGAGCACTGAAGCTTTCTTT.

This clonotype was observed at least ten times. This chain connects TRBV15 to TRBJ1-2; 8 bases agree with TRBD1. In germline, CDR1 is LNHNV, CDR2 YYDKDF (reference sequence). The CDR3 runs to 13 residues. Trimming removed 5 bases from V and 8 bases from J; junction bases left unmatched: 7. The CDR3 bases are TGTGCCACCAGCCTACAGGGGGATGGAGGCTACACCTTC. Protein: CATSLQGDGGYTF. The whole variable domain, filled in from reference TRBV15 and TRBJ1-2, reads DAMVIQNPRYQVTQFGKPVTLSCSQTLNHNVMYWYQQKSSQAPKLLFHYYDKDFNNEADTPDNFQSRRPNTSFCFLDIRSPGLGDTAMYLCATSLQGDGGYTFGSGTRLTVV.

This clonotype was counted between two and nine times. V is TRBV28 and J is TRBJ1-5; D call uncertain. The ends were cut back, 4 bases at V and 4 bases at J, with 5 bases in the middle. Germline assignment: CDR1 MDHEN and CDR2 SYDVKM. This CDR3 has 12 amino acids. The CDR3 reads CASSSKNQPQHF. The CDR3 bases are TGTGCCAGCAGTTCGAAAAATCAGCCCCAGCATTTT. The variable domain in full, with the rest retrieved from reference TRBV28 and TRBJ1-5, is DVKVTQSSRYLVKRTGEKVFLECVQDMDHENMFWYRQDPGLGLRLIYFSYDVKMKEKGDIPEGYSVSREKKERFSLILESASTNQTSMYLCASSSKNQPQHFGDGTRLSIL.

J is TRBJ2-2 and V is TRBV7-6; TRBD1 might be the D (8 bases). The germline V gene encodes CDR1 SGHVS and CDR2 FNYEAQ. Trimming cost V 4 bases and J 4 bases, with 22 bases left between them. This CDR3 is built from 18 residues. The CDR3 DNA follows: TGTGCCAGCAGCTCATCGGGAGCGGGGACAGGTTTCACCGGGGAGCTGTTTTTT. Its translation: CASSSSGAGTGFTGELFF.

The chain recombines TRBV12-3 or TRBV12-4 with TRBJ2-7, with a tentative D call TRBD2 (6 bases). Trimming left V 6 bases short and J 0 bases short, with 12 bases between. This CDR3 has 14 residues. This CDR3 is CASRRDGSSYEQYF. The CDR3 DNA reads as TGTGCCAGCAGGCGGGACGGGAGCTCCTACGAGCAGTACTTC.

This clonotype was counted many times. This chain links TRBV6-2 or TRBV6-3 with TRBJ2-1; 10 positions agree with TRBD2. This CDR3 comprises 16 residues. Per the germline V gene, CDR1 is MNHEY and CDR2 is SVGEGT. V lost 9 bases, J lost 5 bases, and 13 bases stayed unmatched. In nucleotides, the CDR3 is TGTGCCAGTCGTGGGACTAGCGTTTTTCATCACAATGAGCAGTTCTTC. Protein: CASRGTSVFHHNEQFF.

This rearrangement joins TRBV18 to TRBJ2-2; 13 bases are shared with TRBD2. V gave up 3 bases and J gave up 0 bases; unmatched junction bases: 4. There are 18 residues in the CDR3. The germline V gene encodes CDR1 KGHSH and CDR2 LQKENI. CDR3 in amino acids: CASSPRLAGGPNTGELFF. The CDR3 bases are TGTGCCAGCTCACCCCGACTAGCGGGGGGACCGAACACCGGGGAGCTGTTTTTT.

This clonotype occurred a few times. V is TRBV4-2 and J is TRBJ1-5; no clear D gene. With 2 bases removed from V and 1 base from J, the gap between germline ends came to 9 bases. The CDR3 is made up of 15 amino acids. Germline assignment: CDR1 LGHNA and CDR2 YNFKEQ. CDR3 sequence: CASSQYDTSNQPQHF. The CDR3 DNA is TGTGCCAGCAGCCAATACGACACGAGCAATCAGCCCCAGCATTTT.

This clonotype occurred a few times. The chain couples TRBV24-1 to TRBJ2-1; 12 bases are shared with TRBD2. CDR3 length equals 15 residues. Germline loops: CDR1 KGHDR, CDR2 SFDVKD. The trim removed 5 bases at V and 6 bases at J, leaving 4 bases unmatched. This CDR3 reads CATSVRLAGANEQFF. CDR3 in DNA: TGTGCCACCAGTGTCAGACTAGCGGGAGCCAATGAGCAGTTCTTC.

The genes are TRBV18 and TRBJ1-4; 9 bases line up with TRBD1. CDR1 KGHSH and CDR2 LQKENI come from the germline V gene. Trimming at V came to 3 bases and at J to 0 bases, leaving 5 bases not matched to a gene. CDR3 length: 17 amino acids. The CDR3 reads CASSPTGGHTTNEKLFF. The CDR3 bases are TGTGCCAGCTCACCGACAGGGGGTCATACAACTAATGAAAAACTGTTTTTT.

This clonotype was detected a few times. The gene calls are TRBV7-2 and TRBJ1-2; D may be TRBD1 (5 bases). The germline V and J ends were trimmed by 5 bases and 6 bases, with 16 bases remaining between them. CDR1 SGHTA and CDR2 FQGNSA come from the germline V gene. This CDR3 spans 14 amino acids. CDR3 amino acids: CASSPRGGTDGYTF. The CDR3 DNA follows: TGTGCCAGCAGCCCCCGGGGGGGGACCGATGGCTACACCTTC.

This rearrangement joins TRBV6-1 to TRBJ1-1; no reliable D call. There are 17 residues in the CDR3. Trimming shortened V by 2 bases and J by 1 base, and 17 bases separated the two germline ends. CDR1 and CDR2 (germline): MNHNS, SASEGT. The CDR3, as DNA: TGTGCCAGCAGTGAAAGGTACTCATCCAAAGAGAACACTGAAGCTTTCTTT. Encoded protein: CASSERYSSKENTEAFF.

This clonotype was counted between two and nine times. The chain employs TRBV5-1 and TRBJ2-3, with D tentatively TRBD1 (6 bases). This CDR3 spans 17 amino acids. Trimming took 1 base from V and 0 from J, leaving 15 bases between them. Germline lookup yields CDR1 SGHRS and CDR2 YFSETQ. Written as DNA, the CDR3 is TGCGCCAGCAGCTTGTTGGTGGGGACACACAGCACAGATACGCAGTATTTT. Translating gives CASSLLVGTHSTDTQYF.

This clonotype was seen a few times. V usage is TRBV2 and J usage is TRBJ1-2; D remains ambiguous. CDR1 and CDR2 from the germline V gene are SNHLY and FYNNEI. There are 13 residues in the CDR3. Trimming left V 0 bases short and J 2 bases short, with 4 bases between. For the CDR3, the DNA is TGTGCCAGCAGTGAAGCATGGAACTATGGCTACACCTTC. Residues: CASSEAWNYGYTF.

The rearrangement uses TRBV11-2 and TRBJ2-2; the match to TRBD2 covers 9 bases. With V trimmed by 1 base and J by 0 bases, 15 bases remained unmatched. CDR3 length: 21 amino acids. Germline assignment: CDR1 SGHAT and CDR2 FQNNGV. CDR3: CASSLVRTSAVQTANTGELFF. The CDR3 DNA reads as TGTGCCAGCAGCTTAGTTAGGACTAGCGCCGTTCAGACCGCGAACACCGGGGAGCTGTTTTTT.

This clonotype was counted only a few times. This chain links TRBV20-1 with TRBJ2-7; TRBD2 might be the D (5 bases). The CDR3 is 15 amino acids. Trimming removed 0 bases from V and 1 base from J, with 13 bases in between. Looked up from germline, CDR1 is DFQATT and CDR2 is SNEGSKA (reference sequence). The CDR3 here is CSARDFLAGSYEQYF. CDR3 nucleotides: TGCAGTGCTAGAGATTTCCTAGCCGGATCCTACGAGCAGTACTTC.

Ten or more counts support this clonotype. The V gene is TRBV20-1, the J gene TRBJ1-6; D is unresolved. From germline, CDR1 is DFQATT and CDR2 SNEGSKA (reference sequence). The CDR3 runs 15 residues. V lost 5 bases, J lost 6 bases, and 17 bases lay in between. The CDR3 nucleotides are TGCAGTGCTTCCTTCCCTCTCAGTTTTAATTCACCCCTCCACTTT. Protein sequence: CSASFPLSFNSPLHF.

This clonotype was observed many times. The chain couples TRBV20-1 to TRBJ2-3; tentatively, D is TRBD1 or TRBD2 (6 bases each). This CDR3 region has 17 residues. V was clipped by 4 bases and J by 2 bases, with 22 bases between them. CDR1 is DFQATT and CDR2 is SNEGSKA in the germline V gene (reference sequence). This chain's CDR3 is CSATAALGGKDTDTQYF. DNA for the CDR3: TGCAGTGCTACTGCCGCCCTCGGGGGCAAAGACACAGATACGCAGTATTTT.